This T cell receptor (beta chain) is from a study of CD8 T cells in Susac syndrome. Points from the study as a whole: The study's TCR sequencing and HLA analysis drew on a certain number of individuals. That number was acknowledged as relatively small.

About this clonotype itself: Its antigen is not identified.

The germline V gene encodes CDR1 KGHSH and CDR2 LQKENI. V shed 2 bases, J shed 4 bases, and the junction held 5 bases outside the gene matches. CDR3 length: 15 amino acids. Purification of the CD8+ and CD4+ T cells relied on negative isolation, and TEMRA cells underwent FACS enrichment. When the RNA was reverse transcribed, random hexamers were used with an input of roughly 0.45 to 1 ug. Amplification of TCR beta CDR3 was carried out by immunoSEQ multiplex PCR, which covered 54 Vbeta and 13 Jbeta segments. TCRdb reprocessed the immunoSEQ multiplex PCR reads with MiXCR, giving one entry per CDR3 protein. The sample records about 250,000 distinct CDR3 sequences, just under 95% being singletons.

The V call is TRBV18, the J call TRBJ1-2; 9 bases are shared with TRBD1. Sequencing used CD4+ T cells from PBMCs. The TCR sequence derives from a human donor with multiple sclerosis. The CDR3: CASSPEQGALYGYTF. CDR3 nucleotides: TGTGCCAGCTCACCAGAACAGGGGGCCCTCTATGGCTACACCTTC.